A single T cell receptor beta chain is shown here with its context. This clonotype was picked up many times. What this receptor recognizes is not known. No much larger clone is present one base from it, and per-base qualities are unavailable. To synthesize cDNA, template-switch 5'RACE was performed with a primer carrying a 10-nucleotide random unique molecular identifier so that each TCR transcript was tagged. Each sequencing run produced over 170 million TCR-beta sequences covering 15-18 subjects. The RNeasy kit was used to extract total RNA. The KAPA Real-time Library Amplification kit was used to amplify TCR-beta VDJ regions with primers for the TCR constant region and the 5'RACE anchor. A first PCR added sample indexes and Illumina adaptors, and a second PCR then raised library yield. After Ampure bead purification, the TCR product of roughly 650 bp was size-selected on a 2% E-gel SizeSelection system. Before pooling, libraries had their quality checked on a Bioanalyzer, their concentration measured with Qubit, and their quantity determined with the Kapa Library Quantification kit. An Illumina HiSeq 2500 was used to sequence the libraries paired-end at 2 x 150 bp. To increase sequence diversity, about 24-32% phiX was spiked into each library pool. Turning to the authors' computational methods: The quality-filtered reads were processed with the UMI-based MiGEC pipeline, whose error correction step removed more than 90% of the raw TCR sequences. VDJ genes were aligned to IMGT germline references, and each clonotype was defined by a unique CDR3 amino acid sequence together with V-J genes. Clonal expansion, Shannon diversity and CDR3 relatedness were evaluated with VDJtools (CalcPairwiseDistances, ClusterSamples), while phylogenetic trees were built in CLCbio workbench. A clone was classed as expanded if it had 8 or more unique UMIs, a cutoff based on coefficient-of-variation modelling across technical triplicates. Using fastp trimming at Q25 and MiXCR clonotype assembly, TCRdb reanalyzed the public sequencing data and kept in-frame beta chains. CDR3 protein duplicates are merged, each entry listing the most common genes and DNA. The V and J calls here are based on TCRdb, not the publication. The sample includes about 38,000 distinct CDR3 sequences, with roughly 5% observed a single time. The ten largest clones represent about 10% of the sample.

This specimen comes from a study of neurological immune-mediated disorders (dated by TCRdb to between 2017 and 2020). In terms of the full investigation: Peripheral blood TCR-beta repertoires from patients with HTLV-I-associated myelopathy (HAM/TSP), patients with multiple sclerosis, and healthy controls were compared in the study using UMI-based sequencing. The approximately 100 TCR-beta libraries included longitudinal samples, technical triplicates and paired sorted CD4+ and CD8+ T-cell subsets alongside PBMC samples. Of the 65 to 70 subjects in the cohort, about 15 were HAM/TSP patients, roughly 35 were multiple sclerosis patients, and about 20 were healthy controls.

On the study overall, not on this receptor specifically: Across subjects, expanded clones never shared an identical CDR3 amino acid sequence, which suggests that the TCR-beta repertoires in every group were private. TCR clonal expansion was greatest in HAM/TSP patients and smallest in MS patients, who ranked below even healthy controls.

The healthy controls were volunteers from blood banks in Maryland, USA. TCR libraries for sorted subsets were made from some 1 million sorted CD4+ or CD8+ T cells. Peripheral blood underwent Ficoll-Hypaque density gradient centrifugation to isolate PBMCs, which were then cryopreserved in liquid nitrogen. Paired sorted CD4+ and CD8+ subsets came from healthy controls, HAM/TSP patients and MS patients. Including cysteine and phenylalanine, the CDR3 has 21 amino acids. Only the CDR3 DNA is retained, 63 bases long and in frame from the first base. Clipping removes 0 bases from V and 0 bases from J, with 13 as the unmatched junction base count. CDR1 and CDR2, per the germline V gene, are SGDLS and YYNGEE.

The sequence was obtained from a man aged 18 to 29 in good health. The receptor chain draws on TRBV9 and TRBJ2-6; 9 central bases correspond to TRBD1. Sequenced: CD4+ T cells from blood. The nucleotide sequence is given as TGTGCCAGCAGCGTAGAGTTTCTCGGCGGGACAGGGTCCTCTGGGGCCAACGTCCTGACTTTC. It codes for CASSVEFLGGTGSSGANVLTF.